This TCR beta chain was sequenced during a study of shared clonotypes between healthy human individuals. Study-wide background: Every donor yielded three CD4 naive, three CD4 memory, two CD8 naive and one CD8 memory plate. Study-level points and caveats: Naive CD4 clonotypes overlapped across a handful of donors at approximately 5.5%.

Some clones are missing from TCRdb's copy, which holds only in-frame ones; the method was immunoSEQ multiplex PCR. The sample comprises hundreds of thousands of clones, around 78% of which are singletons, and 1.5% to 2% rests with the top ten. In regard to this clone: The antigen is undetermined.

The specimen was memory CD4+ T cells sorted from blood. Subset: CD45RA-negative fraction. The clonotype was recovered from a woman aged 30 to 39 in good health.

In DNA form, the CDR3 reads TGTGCCAGCACGGCGGTCTCCTACAATGAGCAGTTCTTC. It encodes CASTAVSYNEQFF. The chain couples TRBV28 to TRBJ2-1; D gene ambiguous. V was clipped by 7 bases and J by 0 bases, with 7 bases between them. From germline, CDR1 is MDHEN and CDR2 SYDVKM. This CDR3 has 13 residues.